Detailed here is one T cell receptor beta chain. The antigen is undetermined. Profiling relied on immunoSEQ multiplex PCR, and the TCRdb table lists in-frame clones only, not all of them. This table has approximately 41,000 clones, around 76% appearing once. CDR1 and CDR2 from the germline V gene are SGHNT and YYREEE (reference sequence). The V end was cut by 1 base, the J end by 4 bases, with 6 bases between. The CDR3 runs to 13 residues. The data originate from a study of a mutant IDH1 vaccine in newly diagnosed glioma. The overall study: Treated patients, approximately 60% male and about 38% female, averaged roughly 43 years of age. Patients were pretreated with radiotherapy, temozolomide, or both, mostly both.

Whole-study results and caveats: Shifts in the top peripheral T cell clonotypes seemed unrelated to pseudoprogression.

Described time point: week 23, last vaccination. All doses held 300 ug of mutant IDH1 20-mer peptide, with topical imiquimod. V gene TRBV5-4 combines with J gene TRBJ2-1; D is undetermined. The receptor's source is a middle-aged woman with glioma. Some clones in this sample may be carry-over from other donors' samples. Sequencing was performed on PBMCs, taken from a glioma patient whose treatment included an IDH1 peptide vaccine. CDR3 sequence: CASSLWGYNEQFF. CDR3 nucleotide sequence: TGTGCCAGCAGCTTGTGGGGTTACAATGAGCAGTTCTTC. Supplemented by reference TRBV5-4 and TRBJ2-1, the full variable domain reads ETGVTQSPTHLIKTRGQQVTLRCSSQSGHNTVSWYQQALGQGPQFIFQYYREEENGRGNFPPRFSGLQFPNYSSELNVNALELDDSALYLCASSLWGYNEQFFGPGTRLTVL.